The following is a T cell receptor (beta chain) sequence with its context. The data derive from a study of radiation and T cells in renal cell carcinoma. As to time point: blood 2 weeks post-SBRT. This sample's treatment: 15 Gy SBRT to primary tumor, nephrectomy 4 weeks later. The tumor was a clear cell renal cell carcinoma. Sequencing was performed with immunoSEQ multiplex PCR; in TCRdb, only in-frame clones are kept and a portion is missing. The sample yields some 75,000 clones, 82% seen once. CDR1 and CDR2 (germline): SNHLY, FYNNEI. CDR3 size: 15 residues. V lost 2 bases and J lost 0, with 8 bases in between.

This clonotype was sampled from a man between 60 and 75 years old with renal cell carcinoma. Sample: blood, taken from a patient whose treatment included radiotherapy and nephrectomy. The gene calls are TRBV2 and TRBJ2-4, with a tentative D call TRBD1 (6 bases). This chain's CDR3 is CASSEQGGAKNIQYF. CDR3 nucleotides: TGTGCCAGCAGTGAACAAGGGGGAGCCAAAAACATTCAGTACTTC.